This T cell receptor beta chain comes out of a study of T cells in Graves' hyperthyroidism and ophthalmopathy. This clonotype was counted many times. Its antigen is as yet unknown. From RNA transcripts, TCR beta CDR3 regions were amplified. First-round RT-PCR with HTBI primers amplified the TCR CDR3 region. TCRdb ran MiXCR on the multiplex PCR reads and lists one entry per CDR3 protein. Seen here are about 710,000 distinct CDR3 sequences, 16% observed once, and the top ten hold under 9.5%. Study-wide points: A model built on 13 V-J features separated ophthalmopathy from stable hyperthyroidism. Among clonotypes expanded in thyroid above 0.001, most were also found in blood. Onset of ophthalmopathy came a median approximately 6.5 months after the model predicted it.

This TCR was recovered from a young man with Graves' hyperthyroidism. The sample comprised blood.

The CDR3 nucleotides are TGCAGTGCTCCCGACAGGGTCTCTGGAAACACCATATATTTT. It translates to CSAPDRVSGNTIYF. The chain is built from TRBV20-1 and TRBJ1-3; 7 bases are shared with TRBD1. Germline V gene data show CDR1 as DFQATT and CDR2 as SNEGSKA (reference sequence). Germline trimming cut 5 bases from V and 0 bases from J; bases unmatched to any gene: 4. This CDR3 is 14 amino acids long.